The 25 T cell receptor beta chains listed next were all sequenced from one sample in a study of blood T cells in healthy people across ages. A second PCR, run for roughly 7 to 12 cycles, used a sample-barcoded 5' primer plus a J-beta primer mix. TCRdb reanalysed the 5' RACE reads using MiXCR and keeps one entry per CDR3 protein. There are under 1,000,000 distinct CDR3 sequences in the sample; 35% to 50% occur only once, and around a sixth lies in the top ten. What was sequenced was blood. The receptor source for this set is a man older than 75 in good health.

This clonotype was seen more than once but under ten times. The chain uses TRBV19 and TRBJ2-1; weak D call: TRBD1 (5 bases). Per the germline V gene, CDR1 is LNHDA and CDR2 is SQIVND (reference sequence). Trimming cost V 6 bases and J 6 bases, with 6 bases left between them. This CDR3 comprises 11 residues. CDR3 coding DNA: TGTGCCAGTAGGGGGCTCAATGAGCAGTTCTTC. It is translated as CASRGLNEQFF.

In regard to this clonotype: Lacking the conserved final phenylalanine or tryptophan, this CDR3 likely reflects a read error. The chain employs TRBV12-3 or TRBV12-4 and TRBJ2-1; TRBD2 might be the D (6 bases). The CDR3 has 13 amino acids. Trimming took off 6 bases at V and 7 bases at J, with 13 bases between the two ends. The CDR3 nucleotides read TGTGCCAGCAGACCGGAGGGGCGAAATGAGCAGTTCGTC. Its translation: CASRPEGRNEQFV.

This clonotype was observed a few times. The CDR3 DNA reads TGTGCCAGCAGCTTAGTAGGGGCGGCGTCAGGTGAGCAGTTCTTC. It specifies CASSLVGAASGEQFF. V gene TRBV7-3 combines with J gene TRBJ2-1; weak D call: TRBD1 (5 bases). The CDR3 totals 15 residues. Germline CDR1 reads SGHTA; CDR2 reads FQGTGA. V lost 2 bases to trimming and J lost 9 bases, with 17 bases between them.

This clonotype was seen a few times. The chain is built from TRBV20-1 and TRBJ2-1, with 9 bases fitting TRBD2. CDR3 length equals 18 residues. CDR1 and CDR2 (germline): DFQATT, SNEGSKA (reference sequence). V dropped 3 bases and J dropped 6; count of bases not matched to a gene: 18. CDR3 protein: CSARGVSGGRALGNEQFF. In nucleotides, the CDR3 is TGCAGTGCTAGGGGGGTTTCTGGCGGGAGGGCCCTCGGCAATGAGCAGTTCTTC.

The rearrangement joins TRBV6-2 or TRBV6-3 to TRBJ2-7; 8 bases align to TRBD2. TRBJ2-4 explains the end of the DNA better; the J call may be wrong. Germline V gene sequence: CDR1 MNHEY, CDR2 SVGEGT. CDR3 length: 16 amino acids. The CDR3: CASSYLRKRGGNIQYF. The CDR3 DNA reads as TGTGCCAGCAGTTACCTCCGCAAACGGGGGGGAAACATTCAGTACTTC.

This clonotype was found a few times. The genes are TRBV11-3 and TRBJ2-1, with D unresolved. Deletions cut 0 bases from V and 2 bases from J, with 5 bases between. Germline V gene lookup returns CDR1 SGHNT and CDR2 YENEEA. The CDR3 loop spans 14 amino acids. CDR3 amino acids: CASSLDPTYNEQFF. CDR3 nucleotides: TGTGCCAGCAGCTTAGATCCCACCTACAATGAGCAGTTCTTC.

A few counts support this clonotype. The chain combines TRBV7-3 with TRBJ1-1; 8 bases are shared with TRBD1. V was pared by 1 base and J by 3 bases, with 10 bases of the junction left unmatched. Germline V CDR1 and CDR2: SGHTA, FQGTGA. The CDR3 contains 17 residues. The CDR3 nucleotides are TGTGCCAGCAGCTTAAATTCGGCAGGGGGCCAGGACACTGAAGCTTTCTTT. This sequence encodes CASSLNSAGGQDTEAFF.

The genes are TRBV5-1 and TRBJ2-7, with D tentatively TRBD2 (5 bases). Trimming stripped 7 bases from V and 3 bases from J, with 14 bases between. Germline loops: CDR1 SGHRS, CDR2 YFSETQ. The CDR3 sequence is 13 residues long. The CDR3 loop is CASASSAVYEQYF. In DNA form, the CDR3 reads TGCGCCAGCGCGTCTTCAGCGGTCTACGAGCAGTACTTC. The full variable domain, in which reference TRBV5-1 and TRBJ2-7 provide the parts outside the CDR3, is KAGVTQTPRYLIKTRGQQVTLSCSPISGHRSVSWYQQTPGQGLQFLFEYFSETQRNKGNFPGRFSGRQFSNSRSEMNVSTLELGDSALYLCASASSAVYEQYFGPGTRLTVT.

The gene calls are TRBV12-3 or TRBV12-4 and TRBJ2-1; the D gene could be TRBD1 or TRBD2 (6 bases each). The CDR3 has 15 amino acids. The V end lost 3 bases, the J end lost 0 bases, and 9 bases lay between the germline ends. The CDR3: CASSFEGGSYNEQFF. CDR3 sequence (DNA): TGTGCCAGCAGTTTTGAGGGGGGCTCCTACAATGAGCAGTTCTTC.

This clonotype has just one count. The V call is TRBV15, the J call TRBJ2-2; D may be TRBD1 or TRBD2 (5 bases each). This CDR3 is built from 14 residues. Trimming left V 5 bases short and J 12 bases short, with 19 bases between. Germline CDR1 and CDR2: LNHNV and YYDKDF (reference sequence). The CDR3 region has the DNA TGTGCCACCAGCGGGGACCGTGGCTATGGGAAGCTGTTTTTT. Translating gives CATSGDRGYGKLFF.

This clonotype was counted ten times or more. This chain links TRBV5-4 with TRBJ2-3; D is uncertain. The germline gives CDR1 SGHNT, CDR2 YYREEE (reference sequence). The CDR3 consists of 14 residues. Trimming stripped 4 bases from V and 3 bases from J, with 12 bases between. The CDR3, as DNA: TGTGCCAGCAGCATCTCGACAACGACAGATACGCAGTATTTT. It specifies CASSISTTTDTQYF.

In DNA, the CDR3 is TGTGCCAGCAGTTTATCCCCTAGCGGGAGATCCTACGAGCAGTACTTC. It codes for CASSLSPSGRSYEQYF. The V and J genes are TRBV27 and TRBJ2-7, with 10 bases fitting TRBD2. Trimming removed 0 bases from V and 1 base from J; junction bases left unmatched: 3. Germline CDR1 is MNHEY and CDR2 is SMNVEV (reference sequence). CDR3 length: 16 amino acids.

The V and J genes are TRBV12-3 or TRBV12-4 and TRBJ1-1, with 7 positions matching TRBD1. Trimming took 5 bases from V and 0 from J; bases not matched to a gene: 6. This CDR3 spans 15 amino acids. CDR3 sequence reads: CASSPTTGMNTEAFF. CDR3 nucleotide sequence: TGTGCCAGCAGTCCAACGACAGGGATGAACACTGAAGCTTTCTTT.

The chain carries TRBV3-1 and TRBJ2-3; 7 bases are a match to TRBD2. This CDR3 is built from 18 residues. CDR1 is LGHDT and CDR2 is YNNKEL in the germline V gene (reference sequence). Trimming cost V 2 bases and J 6 bases; bases outside gene matches: 17. The CDR3 DNA reads TGTGCCAGCAGCCAAACGCAGTGGGAGGGTTTGAGGTCGGATACGCAGTATTTT. Amino acid sequence: CASSQTQWEGLRSDTQYF.

This clonotype was counted a few times. This rearrangement joins TRBV5-1 to TRBJ2-3; the match to TRBD2 covers 9 bases. The germline gives CDR1 SGHRS, CDR2 YFSETQ. This CDR3 has 15 amino acids. The V and J ends lost 4 bases and 5 bases, in that order; junction bases with no gene match: 8. In DNA form, the CDR3 reads TGCGCCAGCAGCGCCGGAGCGGGAGGAGGAGATACGCAGTATTTT. It yields the protein CASSAGAGGGDTQYF.

This clonotype was seen only a few times. V gene TRBV4-2 combines with J gene TRBJ2-7; 8 bases agree with TRBD1. The CDR3 totals 14 residues. Trimming took 0 bases from V and 4 from J; bases not matched to a gene: 2. Germline-derived CDR1 and CDR2 are LGHNA and YNFKEQ. CDR3 nucleotide sequence: TGTGCCAGCAGCCAAGATAACAGGGGGTACGAGCAGTACTTC. Translation gives CASSQDNRGYEQYF.

The V and J genes are TRBV7-6 and TRBJ2-3; 7 bases map to TRBD1. This CDR3 region has 16 residues. Losses at the gene ends were 3 bases for V and 0 bases for J; bases not matched to a gene: 6. CDR1 and CDR2 from the germline V gene are SGHVS and FNYEAQ. CDR3 nucleotides: TGTGCCAGCAGCTTCGTGGGACAGACTAGCACAGATACGCAGTATTTT. Its protein is CASSFVGQTSTDTQYF.

The table lists this clonotype with a few counts. V is TRBV20-1 and J is TRBJ2-7; 9 bases fit TRBD1. CDR3 length: 16 residues. The germline V gene has CDR1 DFQATT and CDR2 SNEGSKA (reference sequence). Trimming took 3 bases from V and 2 from J; bases not matched to a gene: 11. CDR3 coding DNA: TGCAGTGCTAGTGGGGCCGGGACAGGGTACCCCTACGAGCAGTACTTC. Protein sequence: CSASGAGTGYPYEQYF.

The chain carries TRBV15 and TRBJ1-2; D may be TRBD1 (5 bases). The CDR3 has 14 amino acids. V lost 1 base and J lost 4, with 10 bases in between. CDR1 and CDR2 (germline): LNHNV, YYDKDF (reference sequence). The CDR3 reads CATSRVGGIYGYTF. CDR3 sequence (DNA): TGTGCCACCAGCAGAGTTGGGGGGATCTATGGCTACACCTTC.

This clonotype was detected a few times. The rearrangement joins TRBV2 to TRBJ2-3; 8 bases are a match to TRBD2. In germline, CDR1 is SNHLY, CDR2 FYNNEI. This CDR3 comprises 16 residues. The ends lost 6 bases at V and 3 bases at J; junction bases unmatched: 11. The CDR3 protein is CASRPGTSLGTDTQYF. The CDR3 coding sequence is TGTGCCAGCAGACCCGGGACTAGTTTGGGGACAGATACGCAGTATTTT.

For the CDR3, the DNA is TGCAGTGCACCGGACAGAGTGTACACTGAAGCTTTCTTT. Amino acid sequence: CSAPDRVYTEAFF. This chain connects TRBV20-1 to TRBJ1-1; TRBD1 is a possible D gene (6 bases). Trimming shortened V by 6 bases and J by 3 bases, and 14 bases separated the two germline ends. In germline, CDR1 is DFQATT, CDR2 SNEGSKA (reference sequence). The CDR3 consists of 13 residues.

This chain's CDR3 is CASNLLDGFYTF. The CDR3 nucleotides are TGTGCCAGCAACCTCCTGGACGGATTCTACACCTTC. The chain combines TRBV12-3 or TRBV12-4 with TRBJ1-2, with unresolved D. V shed 7 bases and J shed 10 bases, with 16 bases lying between them. CDR3 length: 12 amino acids.

V gene TRBV7-9 combines with J gene TRBJ2-3, with D unresolved. V shed 2 bases and J shed 5 bases, with 8 bases lying between them. The CDR3 is 13 amino acids. Germline CDR1 SEHNR, CDR2 FQNEAQ (reference sequence). The CDR3 loop is CASSLQALDTQYF. Written as DNA, the CDR3 is TGTGCCAGCAGCTTACAAGCCCTAGATACGCAGTATTTT.

The chain recombines TRBV29-1 with TRBJ2-5, with 7 bases fitting TRBD1. Germline CDR1 reads SQVTM; CDR2 reads ANQGSEA. This CDR3 is 16 amino acids long. The V gene end was trimmed by 3 bases and the J gene end by 0 bases; junction bases not matched to a gene: 10. The CDR3 loop is CSVDRSTGPYQETQYF. The CDR3, as DNA: TGCAGCGTTGATAGGTCGACAGGGCCATACCAAGAGACCCAGTACTTC.

In this sample, this clonotype turned up a few times. V usage is TRBV5-1 and J usage is TRBJ2-7; D perhaps matches TRBD2 (6 bases). V was shortened by 4 bases and J by 4 bases, with 18 bases between the two germline ends. This CDR3 is 15 amino acids long. Germline lookup yields CDR1 SGHRS and CDR2 YFSETQ. The CDR3 sequence: CASSLRDGGPYEQYF. CDR3 DNA: TGCGCCAGCAGCCTCCGGGACGGGGGACCTTACGAGCAGTACTTC.